One and the same sample provided the 22 T cell receptor beta chains below, sequenced in a study of blood T cell repertoires in COVID-19. Some clones are missing from TCRdb's copy, which holds only in-frame ones; the method was immunoSEQ multiplex PCR. The sample includes 450,000 to 500,000 clones, approximately 86% of them seen just once. The sequenced sample consisted of PBMCs or T cells enriched from blood (not recorded which). The receptors derive from a woman between 18 and 30 years old who had recovered from COVID-19.

This clone is a singleton in its sample. The chain uses TRBV28 and TRBJ1-5, with 11 bases lining up with TRBD1. This CDR3 is 18 amino acids long. Germline loops: CDR1 MDHEN, CDR2 SYDVKM. The V and J ends lost 9 bases and 0 bases, in that order; junction bases with no gene match: 13. The CDR3 loop reads CASRPGQGDPFSNQPQHF. CDR3 sequence (DNA): TGTGCCAGTCGGCCGGGACAGGGGGACCCGTTTAGCAATCAGCCCCAGCATTTT.

The chain carries TRBV6-2 or TRBV6-3 and TRBJ1-1; unclear D gene. V was shortened by 0 bases and J by 2 bases, with 10 bases between the two germline ends. The germline gives CDR1 MNHEY, CDR2 SVGEGT. This CDR3 has 15 amino acids. CDR3 amino acids: CASSYSGRENTEAFF. CDR3 DNA: TGTGCCAGCAGTTACTCGGGCAGAGAAAACACTGAAGCTTTCTTT.

The chain has TRBV6-6 and TRBJ2-1; 9 nucleotides agree with TRBD2. The trim removed 7 bases at V and 4 bases at J, leaving 11 bases unmatched. Germline V gene lookup returns CDR1 MNHNY and CDR2 SVGAGI (reference sequence). The CDR3 spans 16 residues. The CDR3 DNA reads TGTGCCAGCACTCCACGAGCGGGGGGTTCTTACAATGAGCAGTTCTTC. Protein: CASTPRAGGSYNEQFF.

The chain has TRBV6-4 and TRBJ2-1; D remains ambiguous. In germline, CDR1 is MRHNA, CDR2 SNTAGT. Trimming took off 6 bases at V and 0 bases at J, with 12 bases between the two ends. The CDR3 runs 15 residues. For the CDR3, the DNA is TGTGCCAGCAGCAGTGGGCTTAGCTCCTACAATGAGCAGTTCTTC. Residues: CASSSGLSSYNEQFF.

This CDR3 reads CASSLDRTGGGYTF. The CDR3, as DNA: TGTGCCAGCAGCTTGGATCGGACAGGGGGTGGCTACACCTTC. The chain joins TRBV5-5 to TRBJ1-2; 10 bases agree with TRBD1. The CDR3 loop spans 14 amino acids. Trimming took 0 bases from V and 7 from J; bases not matched to a gene: 3. Germline V gives CDR1 SGHKS, CDR2 YYEKEE (reference sequence).

This chain uses TRBV11-1 with TRBJ2-7, with a tentative D call TRBD2 (5 bases). V was clipped by 8 bases and J by 6 bases, with 11 bases between them. Germline V gene data show CDR1 as SGHAT and CDR2 as FQDESV (reference sequence). The CDR3 runs 11 residues. The CDR3 spells CASSHRGEQYF. CDR3 DNA: TGTGCCAGCTCCCACCGGGGCGAGCAGTACTTC.

The sample holds one count of this clone. The rearrangement joins TRBV6-1 to TRBJ1-3; D gene ambiguous. Trimming pared 3 bases from V and 0 bases from J, leaving 12 bases between. This CDR3 comprises 16 residues. CDR1 and CDR2 (germline): MNHNS, SASEGT. The CDR3 region has the DNA TGTGCCAGCAGTGACCGAAGTTTGAGCTCTGGAAACACCATATATTTT. The encoded protein is CASSDRSLSSGNTIYF.

The genes are TRBV5-1 and TRBJ1-2; D is unclear. This CDR3 is built from 14 residues. Germline V gene lookup returns CDR1 SGHRS and CDR2 YFSETQ. Trimming left V 4 bases short and J 1 base short, with 11 bases between. In DNA form, the CDR3 reads TGCGCCAGCAGCCCTTCCAGGCTTAACTATGGCTACACCTTC. Its protein product is CASSPSRLNYGYTF.

This clone came up once. The chain couples TRBV30 to TRBJ1-6; D gene ambiguous. CDR1 GTSNPN and CDR2 SVGIG come from the germline V gene (reference sequence). V was trimmed by 5 bases and J by 8 bases, leaving 13 bases between them. The CDR3 contains 13 residues. The CDR3 spells CAWCQRVDSPLHF. In DNA form, the CDR3 reads TGTGCCTGGTGCCAGAGGGTGGATTCACCCCTCCACTTT.

V usage is TRBV5-1 and J usage is TRBJ2-3; D call uncertain. In germline, CDR1 is SGHRS, CDR2 YFSETQ. V shed 1 base and J shed 0 bases, with 9 bases lying between them. This CDR3 has 15 amino acids. CDR3 nucleotide sequence: TGCGCCAGCAGCTTGTCAACGGTTAGCACAGATACGCAGTATTTT. Translating it yields CASSLSTVSTDTQYF.

J is TRBJ1-1 and V is TRBV7-2; TRBD1 might be the D (6 bases). Trimming took off 6 bases at V and 5 bases at J, with 19 bases between the two ends. Germline CDR1 SGHTA, CDR2 FQGNSA. The CDR3 length is 15 residues. The DNA for the CDR3 is TGTGCCAGCAGAACAGCGGGGGCGCGAGGAACTGAAGCTTTCTTT. Translated: CASRTAGARGTEAFF.

This clone turned up a few times. The chain joins TRBV12-5 to TRBJ2-7; TRBD1 matches 7 bases. Germline V CDR1 and CDR2: LGHNT, FRNRAP. The ends lost 1 base at V and 1 base at J; junction bases unmatched: 7. CDR3 length equals 16 residues. The CDR3 nucleotides are TGTGCTAGTGGTTTGGCTGGGACAGTACCATCCTACGAGCAGTACTTC. As protein: CASGLAGTVPSYEQYF.

CDR3: CASSQERNRGRDEKLFF. CDR3 nucleotide sequence: TGTGCCAGCAGCCAGGAAAGAAACAGGGGAAGGGATGAAAAACTGTTTTTT. The chain joins TRBV4-2 to TRBJ1-4; the match to TRBD1 covers 7 bases. The V gene end was trimmed by 3 bases and the J gene end by 6 bases; junction bases not matched to a gene: 13. The CDR3 is made up of 17 amino acids. Germline CDR1 and CDR2: LGHNA and YNFKEQ.

V and J are TRBV2 and TRBJ1-5, with D possibly matching TRBD1 (5 bases). The CDR3 sequence is 15 residues long. V was trimmed by 6 bases and J by 2 bases, leaving 14 bases between them. Germline loops: CDR1 SNHLY, CDR2 FYNNEI. The CDR3 sequence: CASRRGPRGNQPQHF. Here the CDR3 DNA reads TGTGCCAGCAGAAGAGGACCCAGGGGCAATCAGCCCCAGCATTTT.

Only a few counts were recorded for this clone. The DNA of the CDR3 is TGCGCCAGCAGCCCAGGGGAAGGTCTCGTCTCAGATACGCAGTATTTT. Translation gives CASSPGEGLVSDTQYF. The rearrangement joins TRBV5-1 to TRBJ2-3; weak D call: TRBD1 (6 bases). The CDR3 length is 16 residues. The V end lost 4 bases, the J end lost 4 bases, and 19 bases lay between the germline ends. Germline V gene lookup returns CDR1 SGHRS and CDR2 YFSETQ.

The chain carries TRBV19 and TRBJ2-1; TRBD1 might be the D (5 bases). The CDR3 contains 14 residues. The V end lost 6 bases, the J end lost 7 bases, and 16 bases lay between the germline ends. Germline values: CDR1 LNHDA, CDR2 SQIVND (reference sequence). CDR3 amino acids: CASRLQEGINEQFF. CDR3 nucleotides: TGTGCCAGTAGACTACAGGAAGGGATAAATGAGCAGTTCTTC. Full variable domain (rest looked up from reference TRBV19 and TRBJ2-1): DGGITQSPKYLFRKEGQNVTLSCEQNLNHDAMYWYRQDPGQGLRLIYYSQIVNDFQKGDIAEGYSVSREKKESFPLTVTSAQKNPTAFYLCASRLQEGINEQFFGPGTRLTVL.

The genes are TRBV5-1 and TRBJ1-3; 9 positions match TRBD1. CDR3 length equals 16 residues. The trim removed 3 bases at V and 1 base at J, leaving 5 bases unmatched. Germline values: CDR1 SGHRS, CDR2 YFSETQ. The chain's CDR3 is CASSSGTGFSGNTIYF. CDR3 DNA sequence: TGCGCCAGCAGCTCCGGGACAGGGTTTTCTGGAAACACCATATATTTT.

The CDR3: CSATTDTQYF. The DNA for the CDR3 is TGCAGTGCTACGACAGATACGCAGTATTTT. The V and J genes are TRBV20-1 and TRBJ2-3; D call uncertain. The CDR3 extends over 10 amino acids. Trimming cost V 4 bases and J 3 bases, with 2 bases left between them. Per the germline V gene, CDR1 is DFQATT and CDR2 is SNEGSKA (reference sequence).

The rearrangement links TRBV5-8 to TRBJ2-2, with a weak D call TRBD1 (6 bases). This CDR3 is 17 amino acids long. Trimming removed 0 bases at V and 1 base at J, with 13 bases between. Germline loops: CDR1 SGHTS, CDR2 YDEGEE. CDR3: CASSLVSGALNTGELFF. The CDR3 nucleotides read TGTGCCAGCAGCTTGGTTTCAGGGGCGCTGAACACCGGGGAGCTGTTTTTT.

The rearrangement uses TRBV21-1 and TRBJ2-7; the DNA was not used to check the table's D call, TRBD1. TRBV21-1 is recorded as a pseudogene. This CDR3 region has 18 residues. The CDR3 loop reads CASSKNFKGDELAYEQYF. The CDR3 DNA follows: TGTGCCAGCAGCAAAAATTTTAAGGGGGACGAACTGGCTTACGAGCAGTACTTC.

This sequence joins TRBV9 and TRBJ2-1, with 9 positions matching TRBD2. Germline lookup yields CDR1 SGDLS and CDR2 YYNGEE. J gave up 8 bases and V 4 bases, and 10 bases lay outside the gene matches. The length of the CDR3 is 15 residues. The CDR3 bases are TGTGCCAGCAGCCTTCAGGGTGCGGGGGGGGATGAGCAGTTCTTC. Encoded protein: CASSLQGAGGDEQFF.

On this clone: This sample also contains other DNA sequences that code for the same CDR3. This chain joins TRBV5-1 and TRBJ1-1; 9 bases match TRBD1. Germline V gene sequence: CDR1 SGHRS, CDR2 YFSETQ. V trimming: 4 bases; J trimming: 2 bases; junction bases outside the gene matches: 3. CDR3 length: 14 residues. The CDR3 bases are TGCGCCAGCAGCCCGGGACAGGGAAACACTGAAGCTTTCTTT. Its translation: CASSPGQGNTEAFF.